The 24 T cell receptor beta chains reported below all come from one sample, sequenced in a study of blood T cell repertoires in COVID-19. The data were produced by immunoSEQ multiplex PCR, yet TCRdb's version contains in-frame clones alone and is incomplete. Of 130,000 or so clones listed, 85% to 90% are singletons. Material for sequencing was peripheral blood. Source of these receptors: a woman aged 55-69 years with acute or convalescent COVID-19.

This chain links TRBV25-1 with TRBJ1-6; 7 bases are a match to TRBD1. CDR1 MGHDK and CDR2 SYGVNS come from the germline V gene. The junction had 10 bases not matched to a gene; V was cut back by 5 bases and J by 6 bases. This CDR3 is 16 amino acids long. The CDR3 bases are TGTGCCAGCAGTCCCGCAGGGCCAGGGGGTAATTCACCCCTCCACTTT. Translating gives CASSPAGPGGNSPLHF.

The genes are TRBV29-1 and TRBJ2-2, with a weak D call TRBD1 (5 bases). V lost 7 bases, J lost 1 base, and 7 bases lay in between. CDR3 length equals 12 residues. Germline CDR1 and CDR2: SQVTM and ANQGSEA. Here the CDR3 reads CSATGNTGELFF. CDR3 bases: TGCAGCGCTACAGGGAACACCGGGGAGCTGTTTTTT.

The genes are TRBV28 and TRBJ1-6, with TRBD1 matching over 8 bases. Germline V gene lookup returns CDR1 MDHEN and CDR2 SYDVKM. This CDR3 has 15 amino acids. Trimming at V came to 8 bases and at J to 6 bases, leaving 9 bases not matched to a gene. CDR3 DNA sequence: TGTGCCAGCGTCCCTACGACAGGGGCTAATTCACCCCTCCACTTT. This codes for CASVPTTGANSPLHF. Based on the CDR3 plus reference TRBV28 and TRBJ1-6, the full variable domain is DVKVTQSSRYLVKRTGEKVFLECVQDMDHENMFWYRQDPGLGLRLIYFSYDVKMKEKGDIPEGYSVSREKKERFSLILESASTNQTSMYLCASVPTTGANSPLHFGNGTRLTVT.

This clone was observed a few times. V and J are TRBV6-2 or TRBV6-3 and TRBJ2-7; D possibly corresponds to TRBD1 (7 bases). V dropped 6 bases and J dropped 1 base, with 10 bases sitting between them. The CDR3 runs 13 residues. The germline CDR1 and CDR2 sequences are MNHEY and SVGEGT. This CDR3 is CASSAGQSYEQYF. The DNA of the CDR3 is TGTGCCAGCAGCGCGGGACAGTCCTACGAGCAGTACTTC.

The gene calls are TRBV3-1 (or the pseudogene TRBV3-2) and TRBJ1-6; D is uncertain. The germline V gene encodes CDR1 LGHDT and CDR2 YNNKEL (reference sequence). Trimming removed 0 bases at V and 7 bases at J, with 13 bases between. CDR3 length equals 16 residues. CDR3 nucleotides: TGTGCCAGCAGCCAAGATTTCTCGCCTGGCAATTCACCCCTCCACTTT. This sequence encodes CASSQDFSPGNSPLHF.

The chain combines TRBV6-2 or TRBV6-3 with TRBJ2-1; 9 bases agree with TRBD1. Germline V gives CDR1 MNHEY, CDR2 SVGEGT. The CDR3 consists of 15 residues. V gave up 4 bases and J gave up 7 bases; unmatched junction bases: 8. CDR3 region: CASSFLETGGNEQFF. The CDR3 nucleotides read TGTGCCAGCAGTTTCTTAGAGACAGGGGGAAATGAGCAGTTCTTC.

The V call is TRBV21-1, the J call TRBJ1-6; the D call in the table, TRBD1, was not verified against the DNA. TRBV21-1 is a pseudogene locus. The CDR3 is 19 amino acids. The CDR3 spells CASSHSMGTGVFYNSPLHF. Here the CDR3 DNA reads TGTGCCAGCAGCCATTCGATGGGGACAGGAGTGTTTTATAATTCACCCCTCCACTTT.

This rearrangement joins TRBV11-3 to TRBJ2-5, with 13 nucleotides matching TRBD2. Trimming at V came to 5 bases and at J to 3 bases, leaving 3 bases not matched to a gene. The CDR3 length is 15 residues. Germline-derived CDR1 and CDR2 are SGHNT and YENEEA. CDR3 loop: CASSPGTSGEETQYF. In nucleotides, the CDR3 is TGTGCCAGCAGCCCGGGGACTAGCGGGGAAGAGACCCAGTACTTC.

The chain uses TRBV28 and TRBJ2-7, with no clear D. Trimming stripped 8 bases from V and 2 bases from J, with 16 bases between. The CDR3 runs 14 residues. Germline V gene lookup returns CDR1 MDHEN and CDR2 SYDVKM. The CDR3 DNA reads TGTGCCAGCGGAACACCCAGGTTAACCTACGAGCAGTACTTC. This gives the protein CASGTPRLTYEQYF.

This rearrangement joins TRBV30 to TRBJ1-1; 9 nucleotides line up with TRBD1. The V gene end was trimmed by 8 bases and the J gene end by 2 bases; junction bases not matched to a gene: 6. CDR1 GTSNPN and CDR2 SVGIG come from the germline V gene (reference sequence). The CDR3 has 13 amino acids. CDR3 region: CAGNRGRNTEAFF. DNA of the CDR3: TGTGCCGGGAACAGGGGGCGCAACACTGAAGCTTTCTTT. Drawing the rest from reference TRBV30 and TRBJ1-1, the complete variable domain is SQTIHQWPATLVQPVGSPLSLECTVEGTSNPNLYWYRQAAGRGLQLLFYSVGIGQISSEVPQNLSASRPQDRQFILSSKKLLLSDSGFYLCAGNRGRNTEAFFGQGTRLTVV.

The chain has TRBV5-1 and TRBJ2-3, with D perhaps matching TRBD1 (5 bases). Germline V gives CDR1 SGHRS, CDR2 YFSETQ. The length of the CDR3 is 14 residues. Trimming shortened V by 0 bases and J by 5 bases, and 10 bases separated the two germline ends. The CDR3 loop reads CASSLEAGQDTQYF. The CDR3 DNA reads as TGCGCCAGCAGCTTGGAGGCAGGGCAAGATACGCAGTATTTT.

The V gene is TRBV2, the J gene TRBJ2-1, with a weak D call TRBD2 (5 bases). V lost 6 bases, J lost 7 bases, and 10 bases lay in between. Germline V lookup: CDR1 SNHLY, CDR2 FYNNEI. CDR3 size: 12 residues. As DNA, the CDR3 is TGTGCCAGCAGGACGGGGTCAAATGAGCAGTTCTTC. Amino acid sequence: CASRTGSNEQFF.

This chain connects TRBV6-1 to TRBJ2-4, with 7 bases aligning to TRBD1. This CDR3 spans 17 amino acids. Germline assignment: CDR1 MNHNS and CDR2 SASEGT. Trimming at V came to 1 base and at J to 5 bases, leaving 11 bases not matched to a gene. The CDR3 is CASSEEPRRTGQNIQYF. DNA for the CDR3: TGTGCCAGCAGTGAAGAACCCCGCCGGACAGGACAAAACATTCAGTACTTC.

This rearrangement joins TRBV29-1 to TRBJ1-4; D is undetermined. V was trimmed by 6 bases and J by 3 bases, leaving 11 bases between them. The CDR3 is 13 residues long. Germline CDR1 SQVTM, CDR2 ANQGSEA. The CDR3: CSVASGPNEKLFF. DNA for the CDR3: TGCAGCGTGGCCTCAGGTCCTAATGAAAAACTGTTTTTT.

The chain employs TRBV4-3 and TRBJ2-7, with TRBD1 matching over 9 bases. V was clipped by 0 bases and J by 2 bases; unmatched bases: 5. This CDR3 spans 16 amino acids. Germline CDR1 and CDR2: LGHNA and YSLEER. Here the CDR3 reads CASSQEPGQGPYEQYF. The CDR3 DNA sequence: TGCGCCAGCAGCCAAGAACCGGGACAGGGCCCCTACGAGCAGTACTTC.

V gene TRBV7-6 combines with J gene TRBJ1-6; possibly TRBD1 for D (6 bases). V lost 0 bases and J lost 9, with 6 bases in between. The CDR3 has 13 amino acids. CDR1 is SGHVS and CDR2 is FNYEAQ in the germline V gene. The CDR3 protein is CASSLADSSPLHF. The CDR3 DNA sequence: TGTGCCAGCAGCTTAGCGGACAGTTCACCCCTCCACTTT.

This clone has just one count. This chain uses TRBV27 with TRBJ1-5; D is ambiguous. Trimming stripped 4 bases from V and 0 bases from J, with 4 bases between. Germline V gene lookup returns CDR1 MNHEY and CDR2 SMNVEV (reference sequence). The CDR3 runs 13 residues. The CDR3 nucleotides read TGTGCCAGCAGTTCCAATAGCAATCAGCCCCAGCATTTT. This sequence encodes CASSSNSNQPQHF.

The chain uses TRBV27 and TRBJ1-3; 7 bases align to TRBD1. CDR1 and CDR2 (germline): MNHEY, SMNVEV (reference sequence). The trim removed 5 bases at V and 1 base at J, leaving 11 bases unmatched. The CDR3 spans 17 residues. The CDR3 spells CASSPGAGGFSGNTIYF. Here the CDR3 DNA reads TGTGCCAGCAGTCCCGGGGCAGGGGGTTTTTCTGGAAACACCATATATTTT.

This clone appeared once. The chain is built from TRBV18 and TRBJ1-1; 9 bases match TRBD1. This CDR3 is 14 amino acids long. In germline, CDR1 is KGHSH, CDR2 LQKENI. With 5 bases clipped from V and 1 base from J, the junction kept 2 bases outside the gene matches. In DNA, the CDR3 is TGTGCCAGCTCAGCGGGACAGGGGAACACTGAAGCTTTCTTT. Protein product: CASSAGQGNTEAFF.

The CDR3 here is CASSQASGGALYEQFF. The CDR3 DNA is TGTGCCAGCAGCCAAGCCAGCGGGGGGGCCCTCTATGAGCAGTTCTTC. The V call is TRBV13, the J call TRBJ2-1; 10 bases match TRBD2. The CDR3 runs 16 residues. The V and J ends lost 5 bases and 8 bases, in that order; junction bases with no gene match: 12. Germline-derived CDR1 and CDR2 are PRHDT and FYEKMQ (reference sequence).

The V gene is TRBV28, the J gene TRBJ1-5; 9 bases agree with TRBD1. The CDR3 consists of 16 residues. With V trimmed by 6 bases and J by 6 bases, 12 bases remained unmatched. Germline values: CDR1 MDHEN, CDR2 SYDVKM. CDR3 region: CASSPPGQGRGQPQHF. CDR3 bases: TGTGCCAGCAGCCCCCCGGGACAGGGAAGGGGTCAGCCCCAGCATTTT.

This chain links TRBV6-5 with TRBJ2-5; a possible D gene is TRBD1 (6 bases). V lost 6 bases and J lost 2, with 10 bases in between. CDR3 size: 13 residues. The germline gives CDR1 MNHEY, CDR2 SVGAGI. DNA of the CDR3: TGTGCCAGCAGGGGGCAGGGGCAAGAGACCCAGTACTTC. It translates to CASRGQGQETQYF.

The chain links TRBV9 to TRBJ1-3; no clear D gene. The germline V and J ends were trimmed by 0 bases and 6 bases, with 7 bases remaining between them. Germline V gene sequence: CDR1 SGDLS, CDR2 YYNGEE. This CDR3 is built from 13 residues. In DNA, the CDR3 is TGTGCCAGCAGCGTAGGAGGCATAAACACCATATATTTT. It codes for CASSVGGINTIYF.

This chain uses TRBV6-2 or TRBV6-3 with TRBJ1-5; TRBD1 matches 8 bases. Trimming at V came to 5 bases and at J to 2 bases, leaving 5 bases not matched to a gene. Germline V lookup: CDR1 MNHEY, CDR2 SVGEGT. This CDR3 has 15 amino acids. CDR3 loop: CASSRTGIGNQPQHF. In DNA form, the CDR3 reads TGTGCCAGCAGTCGGACAGGGATAGGCAATCAGCCCCAGCATTTT.